This T cell receptor beta chain is drawn from a study of T cell responses to AZD1222 COVID-19 vaccine. Study-wide results and limits: Spike regions recognized by vaccine-associated CD4 TCRs spanned the protein, led by 160-218 and 743-854. Donors, mostly white British, included more females; clonal diversity was possibly underestimated. Of the AZD1222 recipients, only 5 or 6 were seropositive at baseline. Increases in Spike-specific TCR breadth and depth were seen after two AZD1222 doses.

Sequencing used immunoSEQ multiplex PCR; TCRdb keeps in-frame clones, though not all of them. The sample includes about 160,000 clones, approximately 90% of them seen just once. V was shortened by 6 bases and J by 5 bases, with 14 bases between the two germline ends. The CDR3 runs to 13 residues. Germline assignment: CDR1 MNHEY and CDR2 SVGEGT. As to this clone: Antigen: not known.

This TCR came from an adult in good health. The chain recombines TRBV6-2 or TRBV6-3 with TRBJ2-7; D is undetermined. The material sequenced was peripheral blood, taken on day 0 of MenACWY control vaccination. The CDR3 protein is CASSPQVLDEQYF. Written as DNA, the CDR3 is TGTGCCAGCAGCCCCCAGGTACTGGACGAGCAGTACTTC.